This is a list of T cell receptor beta chains from one sample in a study of vaccination and CD4 T cells after COVID-19. These receptors' targets are unknown. TCRdb fed the PCR reads into MiXCR, producing one record per CDR3 protein. The table lists over 10,000 distinct CDR3 sequences, 56% of them singletons. The sample was CD4+ T cells from blood, cultured in vitro. The receptors come from a human donor who had recovered from COVID-19. CDR3s include the opening cysteine and the closing phenylalanine or tryptophan. D genes are given only for firm matches. Clone size is given for some rows only: seen once, a few or many times, or a class if the clone is expanded.

clone_size j_call v_call d_call cdr3_aa cdr3_nt
NA TRBJ2-1 TRBV4-1 TRBD2 CASSQSLAGAVQFF TGCGCCAGCAGCCAATCCCTAGCGGGAGCGGTGCAGTTCTTC
NA TRBJ2-3 TRBV6-1 TRBD2 CASKLAGVGTDTQYF TGTGCCAGCAAACTAGCGGGAGTAGGCACAGATACGCAGTATTTT
NA TRBJ1-1 TRBV7-2 NA CASSFPNEDEAFF TGTGCCAGCAGCTTCCCTAACGAGGATGAAGCTTTCTTT
NA TRBJ2-3 TRBV19 NA CASRGFVTDTQYF TGTGCCAGTAGAGGGTTTGTCACAGATACGCAGTATTTT
hyperexpanded TRBJ1-1 TRBV19 NA CASSHPYGSTEAFF TGTGCCAGTAGCCACCCATACGGGAGTACTGAAGCTTTCTTT
NA TRBJ1-5 TRBV7-8 NA CASSLVGGGNQPQHF TGTGCCAGCAGCTTAGTCGGGGGGGGCAATCAGCCCCAGCATTTT
NA TRBJ1-5 TRBV7-2 NA CASSRKTGSKQPQHF TGTGCCAGCAGCCGTAAAACAGGTTCAAAGCAGCCCCAGCATTTT
NA TRBJ2-5 TRBV7-2 NA CASSLSGETQYF TGTGCCAGCAGCTTATCGGGGGAGACCCAGTACTTC
NA TRBJ2-1 TRBV24-1 NA CATSGRGRWDEQFF TGTGCCACCAGTGGCAGGGGTAGGTGGGATGAGCAGTTCTTC
NA TRBJ1-5 TRBV20-1 NA CSASGWRDSDQPQHF TGCAGTGCTAGTGGCTGGCGAGATAGCGATCAGCCCCAGCATTTT